Each of the 18 T cell receptor beta chains below was sequenced from the same sample in a study of regulatory T cells in long-lasting Graves disease. Time point given: persistent/refractory GD, antithyroid drugs over 5 years with positive TRAb. RNA isolated from PBMCs was used to make the TCR library. The authors built TCR beta libraries using iRepertoire HTBI primers and Arm-PCR of CDR3 regions. MiXCR, applied by TCRdb to the multiplex PCR reads, yields one record per CDR3 protein. The sample lists 400,000 to 500,000 distinct CDR3 sequences, around a fifth occurring once. The starting material was peripheral blood mononuclear cells (PBMCs), obtained when the disease was refractory, from a patient treated with antithyroid drugs. Receptors originate from a female donor with Graves disease.

This clonotype was counted ten times or more. This CDR3 is CATSGGTLQNEQYF. In nucleotides, the CDR3 is TGTGCCACCAGTGGGGGGACTCTACAAAACGAGCAGTACTTC. V gene TRBV24-1 combines with J gene TRBJ2-7, with D perhaps TRBD2 (6 bases). V was pared by 5 bases and J by 5 bases, with 15 bases between. Germline assignment: CDR1 KGHDR and CDR2 SFDVKD. CDR3 length: 14 residues.

Many counts were recorded for this clonotype. The chain is built from TRBV4-1 and TRBJ1-1; D may be TRBD1 (6 bases). Trimming removed 0 bases at V and 7 bases at J, with 15 bases between. The CDR3 length is 15 residues. Germline V lookup: CDR1 MGHRA, CDR2 YSYEKL. This chain's CDR3 is CASSQDRSGGIEAFF. CDR3 bases: TGCGCCAGCAGCCAAGATAGGTCGGGGGGCATTGAAGCTTTCTTT.

The CDR3 sequence: CSARALGREQTFF. The CDR3 bases are TGCAGTGCTAGAGCCCTTGGACGCGAACAGACTTTCTTT. This sequence joins TRBV20-1 and TRBJ1-1, with D hard to call. This CDR3 has 13 amino acids. V lost 1 base and J lost 12, with 18 bases in between. Germline CDR1 is DFQATT and CDR2 is SNEGSKA (reference sequence).

This clonotype came up a few times. The rearrangement joins TRBV12-3 or TRBV12-4 to TRBJ2-1, with TRBD2 as a possible D gene (6 bases). The CDR3 totals 14 residues. V lost 4 bases and J lost 0, with 7 bases in between. CDR3 bases: TGTGCCAGCAGTTGGAGGGACTCCTACAATGAGCAGTTCTTC. This gives the protein CASSWRDSYNEQFF.

The table lists this clonotype with many counts. The chain is built from TRBV20-1 and TRBJ2-7; 12 positions agree with TRBD2. V shed 3 bases and J 6 bases; nucleotides not matched to a gene: 6. The CDR3 loop spans 14 amino acids. CDR1 and CDR2 (germline): DFQATT, SNEGSKA (reference sequence). CDR3 coding DNA: TGCAGTGCTAGCCCGACTAGCGGGAGCTCCGAGCAGTACTTC. Amino acids: CSASPTSGSSEQYF.

The CDR3 DNA sequence: TGCAGCGTTGCCTTAAAATACGAGCAGTACTTC. Encoded protein: CSVALKYEQYF. The chain links TRBV29-1 to TRBJ2-7; D is uncertain. Germline-derived CDR1 and CDR2 are SQVTM and ANQGSEA. Trimming stripped 4 bases from V and 4 bases from J, with 8 bases between. The CDR3 loop spans 11 amino acids.

This clonotype was seen ten or more times. Here the CDR3 DNA reads TGTGCCAGCACTCGAGTCCCCATGAGCGGTCGGAACCCACGGGAGACCCAGTACTTC. Amino acids: CASTRVPMSGRNPRETQYF. This chain links TRBV6-2 or TRBV6-3 with TRBJ2-5; D is perhaps TRBD2 (5 bases). CDR1 MNHEY and CDR2 SVGEGT come from the germline V gene. The germline V and J ends were trimmed by 7 bases and 5 bases, with 32 bases remaining between them. The length of the CDR3 is 19 residues.

The chain recombines TRBV19 with TRBJ2-2; D remains unclear. The CDR3 has 14 residues. Germline V gene lookup returns CDR1 LNHDA and CDR2 SQIVND (reference sequence). V gave up 5 bases and J gave up 5 bases, with 12 bases separating them. Here the CDR3 DNA reads TGTGCCAGTAGTGTACAGTTGACGACCGGGGAGCTGTTTTTT. Protein sequence: CASSVQLTTGELFF.

This clonotype appeared a few times. This chain connects TRBV5-1 to TRBJ2-7; 12 nucleotides match TRBD2. CDR1 and CDR2 (germline): SGHRS, YFSETQ. The CDR3 is 16 amino acids. The ends lost 0 bases at V and 2 bases at J; junction bases unmatched: 3. Written as DNA, the CDR3 is TGCGCCAGCAGCTTGGGACTAGCGGGAGAGACCTACGAGCAGTACTTC. This encodes CASSLGLAGETYEQYF.

This clonotype was counted many times. This chain links TRBV29-1 with TRBJ2-7; no reliable D call. CDR1 is SQVTM and CDR2 is ANQGSEA in the germline V gene. V lost 4 bases, J lost 4 bases, and 14 bases lay in between. The CDR3 sequence is 13 residues long. CDR3 loop: CSVVGVIGYEQYF. The CDR3 bases are TGCAGCGTTGTTGGCGTTATTGGATACGAGCAGTACTTC.

This clonotype showed up just a few times. CDR3 DNA sequence: TGTGCCAGCAGCCGGACGGAAATGAACACTGAAGCTTTCTTT. Its translation is CASSRTEMNTEAFF. This chain links TRBV7-8 with TRBJ1-1; D remains unclear. The V end lost 5 bases, the J end lost 0 bases, and 10 bases lay between the germline ends. CDR1 SGHVS and CDR2 FQNEAQ come from the germline V gene. This CDR3 spans 14 amino acids. The full variable domain, its missing parts supplied by reference TRBV7-8 and TRBJ1-1, is GAGVSQSPRYKVAKRGQDVALRCDPISGHVSLFWYQQALGQGPEFLTYFQNEAQLDKSGLPSDRFFAERPEGSVSTLKIQRTQQEDSAVYLCASSRTEMNTEAFFGQGTRLTVV.

This chain connects TRBV28 to TRBJ2-1; 10 bases match TRBD1. The CDR3 covers 15 residues. V was clipped by 6 bases and J by 6 bases; unmatched bases: 8. Germline values: CDR1 MDHEN, CDR2 SYDVKM. CDR3 DNA: TGTGCCAGCAGCCGCCCCGGGACAGGGGTCAATGAGCAGTTCTTC. Protein product: CASSRPGTGVNEQFF.

This chain joins TRBV7-8 and TRBJ2-2, with 7 nucleotides matching TRBD2. This CDR3 is built from 13 residues. Per germline, CDR1 SGHVS and CDR2 FQNEAQ. Trimming at V came to 5 bases and at J to 7 bases, leaving 4 bases not matched to a gene. As DNA, the CDR3 is TGTGCCAGCAGCACGACGGGGGGCGGGGAGCTGTTTTTT. Amino acid sequence: CASSTTGGGELFF.

The chain joins TRBV7-3 to TRBJ2-1; no clear D gene. The V gene lost 5 bases and the J gene lost 8 bases, with 10 bases spanning the gap. Germline V gives CDR1 SGHTA, CDR2 FQGTGA. The CDR3 totals 12 residues. CDR3 nucleotides: TGTGCCAGCAGCCACGGGTTGGATGAGCAGTTCTTC. Protein product: CASSHGLDEQFF.

This clonotype was detected many times. The V and J genes are TRBV25-1 and TRBJ2-5, with D tentatively TRBD1 or TRBD2 (5 bases each). This CDR3 spans 18 amino acids. CDR1 and CDR2 from the germline V gene are MGHDK and SYGVNS. V lost 4 bases to trimming and J lost 3 bases, with 24 bases between them. In DNA, the CDR3 is TGTGCCAGCAGTGGGGGGTTCGGACTCGTAGACAGAAAAGAGACCCAGTACTTC. Amino acid sequence: CASSGGFGLVDRKETQYF.

This clonotype was detected ten times or more. The CDR3 DNA sequence: TGTGCCAGCAGCTCATATGGGAGGAGCTCCTACGAGCAGTACTTC. Translating it yields CASSSYGRSSYEQYF. This chain connects TRBV11-2 to TRBJ2-7, with D possibly matching TRBD2 (6 bases). CDR1 and CDR2 from the germline V gene are SGHAT and FQNNGV. This CDR3 is 15 amino acids long. V was clipped by 4 bases and J by 0 bases, with 13 bases between them.

In regard to this clonotype: Given a much more abundant clone one base away, this may be a read error. This sequence joins TRBV2 and TRBJ2-7; 11 bases map to TRBD1. The CDR3 loop spans 13 amino acids. The V gene's germline CDR1 is SNHLY and CDR2 FYNNEI. J lost 3 bases, V lost 8 bases, and 3 bases had no gene match. CDR3 nucleotides: TGTGCCAGCGCCGGGACAGGGGGCTACGAGCAGTACTTC. It is translated as CASAGTGGYEQYF.

The gene calls are TRBV19 and TRBJ1-3; the D is unclear. CDR1 and CDR2 (germline): LNHDA, SQIVND (reference sequence). Trimming removed 3 bases at V and 0 bases at J, with 15 bases between. The CDR3 totals 17 residues. For the CDR3, the DNA is TGTGCCAGTAGTATCCCGGGCACGGCACACTCTGGAAACACCATATATTTT. This gives the protein CASSIPGTAHSGNTIYF.